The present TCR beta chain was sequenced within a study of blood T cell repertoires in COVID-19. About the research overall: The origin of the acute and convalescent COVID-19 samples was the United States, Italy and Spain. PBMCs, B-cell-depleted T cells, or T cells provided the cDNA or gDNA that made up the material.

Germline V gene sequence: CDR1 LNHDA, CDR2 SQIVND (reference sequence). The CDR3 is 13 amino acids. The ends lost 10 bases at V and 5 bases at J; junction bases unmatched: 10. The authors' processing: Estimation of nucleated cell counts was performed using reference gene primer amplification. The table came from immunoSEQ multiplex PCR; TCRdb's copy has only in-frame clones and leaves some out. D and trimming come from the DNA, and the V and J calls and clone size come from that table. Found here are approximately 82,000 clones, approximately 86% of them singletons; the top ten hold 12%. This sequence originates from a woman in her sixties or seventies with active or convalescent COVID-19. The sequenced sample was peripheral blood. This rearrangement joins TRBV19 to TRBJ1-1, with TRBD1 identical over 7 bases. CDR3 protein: CATTGTARTEAFF. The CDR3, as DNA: TGTGCCACCACAGGGACAGCACGAACTGAAGCTTTCTTT.